This T cell receptor (beta chain) appears in the sequencing data of a study of cytomegalovirus exposure and HLA in healthy donors. General observations from the study: Cytomegalovirus association was listed for 164 TCR beta chains.

Data came from immunoSEQ multiplex PCR; TCRdb stores just in-frame clones and leaves some out. Of over 200,000 clones in the sample, roughly 83% were seen once. Per germline, CDR1 SGHRS and CDR2 YFSETQ. This CDR3 is built from 14 residues. The ends lost 3 bases at V and 6 bases at J; junction bases unmatched: 6. Separate from the approximately 720-subject first cohort was the roughly 130-subject validation cohort, to which the donors belonged. To note about this clone: Antigen unknown.

The receptor was isolated from a young woman in good health and CMV-seronegative. The chain uses TRBV5-1 and TRBJ2-1; 7 bases align to TRBD1. Sequencing was done on a sample of PBMCs. This CDR3 is CASSSTGWGNEQFF. The CDR3 DNA reads as TGCGCCAGCAGCTCGACAGGGTGGGGCAATGAGCAGTTCTTC.